These 29 T cell receptor beta chains originate from one sample sequenced in a study of blood T cell repertoires in COVID-19. Generated by immunoSEQ multiplex PCR, the TCRdb table keeps only in-frame clones and is missing some. This table has around 220,000 clones, about 90% appearing once. The sample comprised PBMCs or T cells enriched from blood (not recorded which). These receptors were collected from a woman between 45 and 65 years old with acute COVID-19.

The CDR3 DNA sequence: TGTGCCAGTAGTATAGGACTCTCCGGAGCTTTCTTT. This sequence encodes CASSIGLSGAFF. V gene TRBV19 combines with J gene TRBJ1-1; D is uncertain. Germline CDR1 reads LNHDA; CDR2 reads SQIVND (reference sequence). There are 12 residues in the CDR3. V was pared by 1 base and J by 10 bases, with 10 bases between. The variable domain in full, completed from reference TRBV19 and TRBJ1-1, reads DGGITQSPKYLFRKEGQNVTLSCEQNLNHDAMYWYRQDPGQGLRLIYYSQIVNDFQKGDIAEGYSVSREKKESFPLTVTSAQKNPTAFYLCASSIGLSGAFFGQGTRLTVV.

V gene TRBV6-4 combines with J gene TRBJ2-2; D possibly corresponds to TRBD2 (6 bases). Trimming removed 4 bases at V and 5 bases at J, with 14 bases between. Germline loops: CDR1 MRHNA, CDR2 SNTAGT. The CDR3 has 15 amino acids. This CDR3 is CASSVGAGTTGELFF. In DNA form, the CDR3 reads TGTGCCAGCAGTGTCGGGGCGGGGACTACCGGGGAGCTGTTTTTT.

V and J are TRBV28 and TRBJ1-5, with D possibly TRBD1 on 6 matching bases. The CDR3 has 15 amino acids. Germline CDR1 reads MDHEN; CDR2 reads SYDVKM. Trimming removed 2 bases from V and 5 bases from J, with 13 bases in between. The CDR3 DNA reads TGTGCCAGCAGTTTAGGCGGACAGCACTATCAGCCCCAGCATTTT. It yields the protein CASSLGGQHYQPQHF.

This chain joins TRBV19 and TRBJ2-7; 7 nucleotides agree with TRBD1. Germline values: CDR1 LNHDA, CDR2 SQIVND (reference sequence). This CDR3 is 13 amino acids long. The J segment lost 1 base and the V segment lost 9 bases, leaving 6 bases of the junction unmatched. CDR3 coding DNA: TGTGCCAGCCGGGACAGAGAATCCTACGAGCAGTACTTC. Protein: CASRDRESYEQYF.

The CDR3 region is CASSARTSASEETQYF. The CDR3 region has the DNA TGCGCCAGCAGCGCCCGGACTAGCGCCTCGGAAGAGACCCAGTACTTC. The chain recombines TRBV5-1 with TRBJ2-5; TRBD2 matches at 9 bases. The CDR3 loop spans 16 amino acids. The V gene's germline CDR1 is SGHRS and CDR2 YFSETQ. The V gene end was trimmed by 4 bases and the J gene end by 3 bases; junction bases not matched to a gene: 10.

This clone appeared a single time. The V gene is TRBV9, the J gene TRBJ2-3, with 15 bases aligning to TRBD2. Trimming took 3 bases from V and 2 from J; bases not matched to a gene: 4. CDR3 length equals 17 residues. The germline CDR1 and CDR2 sequences are SGDLS and YYNGEE. The CDR3 is CASSDGTSGGTTDTQYF. The CDR3 nucleotides read TGTGCCAGCAGCGACGGGACTAGCGGGGGGACCACAGATACGCAGTATTTT.

The chain is built from TRBV29-1 and TRBJ1-1; D unclear. V was pared by 6 bases and J by 0 bases, with 11 bases between. Germline loops: CDR1 SQVTM, CDR2 ANQGSEA. The CDR3 has 13 residues. CDR3 in DNA: TGCAGCGTCGAGGACTTTATGAACACTGAAGCTTTCTTT. Translation: CSVEDFMNTEAFF.

This chain uses TRBV7-6 with TRBJ2-5, with 9 bases matching TRBD2. The CDR3 totals 18 residues. J gave up 1 base and V 4 bases, and 13 bases lay outside the gene matches. Germline loops: CDR1 SGHVS, CDR2 FNYEAQ. The CDR3 DNA follows: TGTGCCAGCAGCTCTAACCGGGCGAGACTAGCGGCCCAAGAGACCCAGTACTTC. Encoded protein: CASSSNRARLAAQETQYF.

This chain connects TRBV9 to TRBJ1-3; TRBD1 matches at 7 bases. V lost 0 bases and J lost 0; bases outside the gene matches: 6. Germline CDR1 reads SGDLS; CDR2 reads YYNGEE. This CDR3 comprises 17 residues. The CDR3 region has the DNA TGTGCCAGCAGCGTAGATGGACAGGTCCACTCTGGAAACACCATATATTTT. Translating gives CASSVDGQVHSGNTIYF. The full variable domain, completed using reference TRBV9 and TRBJ1-3, is DSGVTQTPKHLITATGQRVTLRCSPRSGDLSVYWYQQSLDQGLQFLIQYYNGEERAKGNILERFSAQQFPDLHSELNLSSLELGDSALYFCASSVDGQVHSGNTIYFGEGSWLTVV.

This clone was seen once. The chain has TRBV6-7 and TRBJ1-5, with a tentative D call TRBD1 (6 bases). TRBV6-7 is sorted into the ORF group, with uncertain function. Trimming removed 5 bases from V and 3 bases from J, with 20 bases in between. CDR3 size: 17 residues. This CDR3 reads CASSRLPIRGHNQPQHF. CDR3 bases: TGTGCCAGCAGTCGCCTCCCGATTAGGGGACACAATCAGCCCCAGCATTTT.

The rearrangement links TRBV12-5 to TRBJ2-1; 7 positions agree with TRBD1. The J segment lost 9 bases and the V segment lost 2 bases, leaving 10 bases of the junction unmatched. CDR3 length equals 15 residues. Germline CDR1 is LGHNT and CDR2 is FRNRAP. The CDR3 DNA reads as TGTGCTAGTGGTTTGCACAGGGGTCCATCGAGTGAGCAGTTCTTC. Its translation: CASGLHRGPSSEQFF.

The gene calls are TRBV7-2 and TRBJ2-6; D unresolved. The germline V and J ends were trimmed by 4 bases and 1 base, with 5 bases remaining between them. The CDR3 length is 14 residues. Germline V gene data show CDR1 as SGHTA and CDR2 as FQGNSA. CDR3 residues: CASSSQSGANVLTF. DNA of the CDR3: TGTGCCAGCAGCTCACAATCTGGGGCCAACGTCCTGACTTTC.

The chain recombines TRBV29-1 with TRBJ2-1, with 13 bases lining up with TRBD2. The V segment lost 4 bases and the J segment 9 bases; nucleotides outside the gene matches: 9. Germline CDR1 SQVTM, CDR2 ANQGSEA. The CDR3 runs 15 residues. In DNA form, the CDR3 reads TGCAGCGTTGTCGGACTAGCGGGAGTAGATGGTGAGCAGTTCTTC. Encoded protein: CSVVGLAGVDGEQFF.

The chain employs TRBV7-9 and TRBJ2-1, with D possibly being TRBD1 (6 bases). The CDR3 length is 14 residues. The V gene's germline CDR1 is SEHNR and CDR2 FQNEAQ (reference sequence). Trimming took off 7 bases at V and 4 bases at J, with 14 bases between the two ends. Written as DNA, the CDR3 is TGTGCCAGCACCTGGGGTCAGGGGTACAATGAGCAGTTCTTC. It codes for CASTWGQGYNEQFF.

J is TRBJ2-5 and V is TRBV7-2, with D possibly matching TRBD1 (6 bases). The CDR3 sequence is 14 residues long. Germline V CDR1 and CDR2: SGHTA, FQGNSA. V lost 1 base and J lost 7, with 13 bases in between. The CDR3 region is CASSLEGDGRTQYF. CDR3 nucleotide sequence: TGTGCCAGCAGCTTAGAGGGGGATGGTCGGACCCAGTACTTC.

J is TRBJ2-1 and V is TRBV19; 10 nucleotides match TRBD2. Germline values: CDR1 LNHDA, CDR2 SQIVND (reference sequence). CDR3 length: 13 amino acids. V lost 7 bases to trimming and J lost 10 bases; unmatched junction nucleotides: 7. Written as DNA, the CDR3 is TGTGCCAGTAAAATAGCGGGAGGCCTGGAGCAGTTCTTC. Amino acids: CASKIAGGLEQFF.

This clone was counted between two and nine times. The rearrangement joins TRBV10-1 to TRBJ2-1; 12 bases line up with TRBD2. After removal of 3 bases from V and 6 bases from J, the junction contained 9 bases not matched to a gene. In germline, CDR1 is WNHNN, CDR2 SYGVQD (reference sequence). The CDR3 runs 17 residues. CDR3 nucleotides: TGCGCCAGCAGTGAAGGTCCTGGACTAGCGGGGATCAATGAGCAGTTCTTC. Amino acids: CASSEGPGLAGINEQFF.

This clone has only a few counts. This chain uses TRBV7-6 with TRBJ2-3, with 8 bases that match TRBD2. Germline loops: CDR1 SGHVS, CDR2 FNYEAQ. J gave up 6 bases and V 1 base, and 9 bases lay outside the gene matches. There are 16 residues in the CDR3. DNA for the CDR3: TGTGCCAGCAGCTTAGGAACTAGCGGCACCTCGGATACGCAGTATTTT. Its translation is CASSLGTSGTSDTQYF.

The chain recombines TRBV6-5 with TRBJ1-4; TRBD1 matches 8 bases. Per the germline V gene, CDR1 is MNHEY and CDR2 is SVGAGI. This CDR3 has 14 amino acids. J was trimmed by 7 bases and V by 6 bases; bases with no gene match: 7. CDR3 amino acids: CASSVTGAFEKLFF. The CDR3 coding sequence is TGTGCCAGCAGCGTGACAGGGGCATTTGAAAAACTGTTTTTT.

This sequence joins TRBV9 and TRBJ2-1; tentative D call: TRBD1 (8 bases). Trimming cost V 1 base and J 4 bases, with 15 bases left between them. The germline CDR1 and CDR2 sequences are SGDLS and YYNGEE. This CDR3 contains 16 residues. DNA of the CDR3: TGTGCCAGCAGCGTAACAGGGGGGGAATCGTACAATGAGCAGTTCTTC. As protein: CASSVTGGESYNEQFF. Drawing the rest from reference TRBV9 and TRBJ2-1, the complete variable domain is DSGVTQTPKHLITATGQRVTLRCSPRSGDLSVYWYQQSLDQGLQFLIQYYNGEERAKGNILERFSAQQFPDLHSELNLSSLELGDSALYFCASSVTGGESYNEQFFGPGTRLTVL.

The chain carries TRBV13 and TRBJ1-1; maybe TRBD1 (6 bases). Germline V gene data show CDR1 as PRHDT and CDR2 as FYEKMQ (reference sequence). This CDR3 region has 13 residues. Between the trimmed V and J ends, which lost 0 bases and 4 bases, there was a span of 6 bases. The CDR3 here is CASSLGGGTEAFF. The CDR3 DNA follows: TGTGCCAGCAGCTTAGGAGGGGGCACTGAAGCTTTCTTT.

The chain employs TRBV27 and TRBJ2-3, with 11 bases matching TRBD1. CDR3 length equals 18 residues. The V segment lost 6 bases and the J segment 3 bases; nucleotides outside the gene matches: 14. CDR1 and CDR2 from the germline V gene are MNHEY and SMNVEV (reference sequence). The CDR3 protein is CASRRSFTGTGGTDTQYF. CDR3 bases: TGTGCCAGCAGACGCTCTTTTACCGGGACAGGGGGTACAGATACGCAGTATTTT.

The J gene is TRBJ2-2, the V gene TRBV27; 8 positions agree with TRBD2. This CDR3 is 15 amino acids long. Germline V gene lookup returns CDR1 MNHEY and CDR2 SMNVEV (reference sequence). The ends lost 6 bases at V and 0 bases at J; junction bases unmatched: 3. This CDR3 reads CASRRTSSNTGELFF. The CDR3, as DNA: TGTGCCAGCAGGCGGACTAGCTCGAACACCGGGGAGCTGTTTTTT.

The chain carries TRBV28 and TRBJ1-1, with TRBD1 identical over 9 bases. The CDR3 runs to 14 residues. Germline V gene data show CDR1 as MDHEN and CDR2 as SYDVKM. Losses at the gene ends were 4 bases for V and 12 bases for J; bases not matched to a gene: 12. The CDR3 region is CASSSLWDRVLTFF. In nucleotides, the CDR3 is TGTGCCAGCAGTTCCCTCTGGGACAGGGTTTTAACTTTCTTT.

The gene calls are TRBV15 and TRBJ2-7; the D is unclear. This CDR3 region has 15 residues. Germline-derived CDR1 and CDR2 are LNHNV and YYDKDF (reference sequence). The V end lost 3 bases, the J end lost 0 bases, and 12 bases lay between the germline ends. The CDR3 DNA sequence: TGTGCCACCAGCAGCGAGCGATGGAGCTCCTACGAGCAGTACTTC. It is translated as CATSSERWSSYEQYF.

V and J are TRBV18 and TRBJ2-2; D is perhaps TRBD2 (5 bases). This CDR3 is 13 amino acids long. Germline V CDR1 and CDR2: KGHSH, LQKENI. V shed 5 bases and J shed 7 bases, with 11 bases lying between them. CDR3 sequence (DNA): TGTGCCAGCTCAGGTGGGAGTGGCGGGGAGCTGTTTTTT. Translating it yields CASSGGSGGELFF.

The chain employs TRBV5-1 and TRBJ2-3, with 12 bases fitting TRBD2. V lost 0 bases to trimming and J lost 1 base; unmatched junction nucleotides: 0. CDR1 is SGHRS and CDR2 is YFSETQ in the germline V gene. The CDR3 sequence is 16 residues long. DNA for the CDR3: TGCGCCAGCAGCTTGGGGACTAGCGGGGGCACAGATACGCAGTATTTT. Its protein product is CASSLGTSGGTDTQYF.

This clone was observed a few times. The rearrangement joins TRBV24-1 to TRBJ1-5, with 9 positions matching TRBD1. Germline values: CDR1 KGHDR, CDR2 SFDVKD. V dropped 2 bases and J dropped 6; count of bases not matched to a gene: 7. CDR3 length: 16 residues. The CDR3 DNA follows: TGTGCCACCAGTGATTCCGGGACAGGGACGCGTCAGCCCCAGCATTTT. Translation gives CATSDSGTGTRQPQHF.

This clone was found a few times. The rearrangement uses TRBV5-1 and TRBJ2-2, with TRBD2 matching 9 bases. J was trimmed by 4 bases and V by 4 bases; bases with no gene match: 8. The germline V gene has CDR1 SGHRS and CDR2 YFSETQ. This CDR3 contains 16 residues. CDR3 DNA: TGCGCCAGCAGCACCGGGACTAGCCTCGGCACCGGGGAGCTGTTTTTT. It translates to CASSTGTSLGTGELFF. Using reference TRBV5-1 and TRBJ2-2 for the parts outside the CDR3, the full variable domain is KAGVTQTPRYLIKTRGQQVTLSCSPISGHRSVSWYQQTPGQGLQFLFEYFSETQRNKGNFPGRFSGRQFSNSRSEMNVSTLELGDSALYLCASSTGTSLGTGELFFGEGSRLTVL.